This TCR beta chain is drawn from a study of T cells in localized non-small cell lung cancer (dated by TCRdb to 2020 to 2021). About the full investigation: Comparing tumors with uninvolved tumor-adjacent lungs, the study looked at the T cell repertoires of approximately 240 patients with early-stage NSCLC. All 220 or so NSCLC patients in the cohort were treatment-naive and had localized lung tumors that were resected. NSCLC patients had a mean age of approximately 70 years, and fewer than 150 were male and nearly 110 female. On the study overall, not on this receptor specifically: Because the study design was exploratory, TCR variables were selected using unadjusted p-values without false-discovery rate correction. Uninvolved tumor-adjacent lung showed the highest T cell clonality, higher than tumor, which suggests more focused antigenic responses in the uninvolved tumor-adjacent lung. Higher blood T cell density associated with longer overall survival, while higher adjacent-lung clonality associated with shorter survival. Because multi-region tumor sequencing was not performed, intratumor heterogeneity could not be ruled out. A median of roughly 58 of the top 100 tumor clones were detected in paired uninvolved adjacent lung, and approximately 28 of these tumor clones were also found among the top 100 clones of the paired uninvolved adjacent lung.

Of note for this clone: Its cognate antigen has yet to be identified. Base quality data are lacking; no much larger clone is found one base away.

TCR beta CDR3 regions were sequenced from DNA using the immunoSEQ Assay. As for how the authors treated the data: To compute T cell density, TCR beta template counts were normalized to usable DNA, which was estimated by amplifying housekeeping genes. Using the preseqR package, richness was estimated by extrapolating to 120,000 templates for tissue samples and 400,000 templates for PBMC samples. Clonality was calculated as one minus Pielou's evenness. To identify tissue-enriched TCRs, differential abundance testing was run on productive amino-acid clonotypes with a minimum total count of 5 and an alpha of 0.1. The Jaccard Index and the Morisita Overlap Index were used to quantify repertoire overlap between compartments. TCR beta CDR3s were clustered by GLIPH together with public tetramer-defined viral CDR3s, and at least three viral sequences plus V-gene enrichment were required for viral motifs. Drawn from immuneACCESS, this table holds only the in-frame rearrangements with V and J called that TCRdb kept. Clones are partly lost; checked studies trace under half to an unresolved V gene and leave the rest unexplained. V, J and clone size were drawn from that table, and D and trimming were deduced from the DNA. Across this sample there are 5,000 to 6,500 clones, with 40% to 45% seen only once. 8.5% to 9.5% of the sample lies in the top ten.

At diagnosis, tumor, uninvolved tumor-adjacent lung and peripheral blood were collected and then preserved as a mix of FFPE and fresh-frozen material. This receptor was identified in a woman aged 35 to 70 with stage II squamous cell lung carcinoma. The input for sequencing was lung tumor tissue, taken before any cancer treatment.

The DNA sequence is TGTGCCAGCAGCCAAGCTGGACTAGCGGTTTCTCAGTTCTTC. This encodes CASSQAGLAVSQFF. This chain joins TRBV14 to TRBJ2-1; 10 nucleotides in the junction match TRBD2. CDR1 and CDR2 were assigned from the germline V gene as SGHDN and FVKESK. Unmatched junction bases come to 7, with V trimmed by 1 base and J by 13 bases. CDR3 length: 14 amino acids, cysteine to phenylalanine. Only the CDR3 portion is preserved as DNA: 42 bases, with reading frame beginning at the first base. Extended through the reference TRBV14 and TRBJ2-1 proteins, this CDR3 yields the full variable domain: EAGVTQFPSHSVIEKGQTVTLRCDPISGHDNLYWYRRVMGKEIKFLLHFVKESKQDESGMPNNRFLAERTGGTYSTLKVQPAELEDSGVYFCASSQAGLAVSQFFGPGTRLTVL.